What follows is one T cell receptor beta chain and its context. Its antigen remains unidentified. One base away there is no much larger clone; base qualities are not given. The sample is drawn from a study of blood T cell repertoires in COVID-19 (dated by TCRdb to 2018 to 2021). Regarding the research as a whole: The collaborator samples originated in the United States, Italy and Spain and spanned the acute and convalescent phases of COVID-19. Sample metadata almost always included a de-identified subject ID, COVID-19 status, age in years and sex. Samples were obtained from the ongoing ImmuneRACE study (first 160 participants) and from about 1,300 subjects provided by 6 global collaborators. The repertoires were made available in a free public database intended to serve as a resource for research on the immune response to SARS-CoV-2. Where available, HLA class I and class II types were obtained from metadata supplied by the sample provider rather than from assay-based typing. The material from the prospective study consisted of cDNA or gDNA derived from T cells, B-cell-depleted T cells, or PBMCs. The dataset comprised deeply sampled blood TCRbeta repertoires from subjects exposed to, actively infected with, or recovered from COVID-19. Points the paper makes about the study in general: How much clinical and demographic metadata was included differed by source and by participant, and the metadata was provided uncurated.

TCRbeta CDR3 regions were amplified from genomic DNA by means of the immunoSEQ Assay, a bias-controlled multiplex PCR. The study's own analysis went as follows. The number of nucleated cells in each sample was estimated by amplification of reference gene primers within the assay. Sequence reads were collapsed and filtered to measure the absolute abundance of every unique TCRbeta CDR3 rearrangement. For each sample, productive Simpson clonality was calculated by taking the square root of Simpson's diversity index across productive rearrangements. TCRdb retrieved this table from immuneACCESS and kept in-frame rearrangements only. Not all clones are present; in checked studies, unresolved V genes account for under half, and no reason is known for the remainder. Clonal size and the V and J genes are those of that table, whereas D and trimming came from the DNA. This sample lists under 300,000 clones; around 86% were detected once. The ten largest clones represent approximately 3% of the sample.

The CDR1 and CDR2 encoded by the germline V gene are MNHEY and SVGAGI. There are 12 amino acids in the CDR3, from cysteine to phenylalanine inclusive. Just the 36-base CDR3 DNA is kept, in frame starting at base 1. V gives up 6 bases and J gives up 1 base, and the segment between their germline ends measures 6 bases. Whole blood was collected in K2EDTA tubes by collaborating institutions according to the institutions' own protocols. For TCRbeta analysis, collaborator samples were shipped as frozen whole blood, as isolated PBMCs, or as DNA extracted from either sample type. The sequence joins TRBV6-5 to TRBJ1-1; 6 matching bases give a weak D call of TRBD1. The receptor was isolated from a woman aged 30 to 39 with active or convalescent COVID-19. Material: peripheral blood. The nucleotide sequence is TGTGCCAGCAGGACAGGGAACACTGAAGCTTTCTTT. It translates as CASRTGNTEAFF.